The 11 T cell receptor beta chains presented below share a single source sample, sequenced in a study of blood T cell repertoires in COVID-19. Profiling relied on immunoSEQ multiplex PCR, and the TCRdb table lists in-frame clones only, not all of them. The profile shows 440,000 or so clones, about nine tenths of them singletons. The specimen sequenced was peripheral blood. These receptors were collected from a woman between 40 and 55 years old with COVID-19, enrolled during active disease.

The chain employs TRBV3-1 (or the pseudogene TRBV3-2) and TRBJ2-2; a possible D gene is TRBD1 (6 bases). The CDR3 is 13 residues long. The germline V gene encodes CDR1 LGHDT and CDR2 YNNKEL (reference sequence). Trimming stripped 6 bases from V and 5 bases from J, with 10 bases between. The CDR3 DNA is TGTGCCAGCAGACGCGGACAGACCGGGGAGCTGTTTTTT. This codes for CASRRGQTGELFF.

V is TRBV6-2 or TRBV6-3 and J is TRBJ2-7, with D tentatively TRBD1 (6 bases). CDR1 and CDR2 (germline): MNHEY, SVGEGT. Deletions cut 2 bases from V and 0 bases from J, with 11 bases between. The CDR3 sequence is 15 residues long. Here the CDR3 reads CASSYEGTFSYEQYF. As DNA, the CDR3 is TGTGCCAGCAGTTACGAAGGGACATTCTCCTACGAGCAGTACTTC.

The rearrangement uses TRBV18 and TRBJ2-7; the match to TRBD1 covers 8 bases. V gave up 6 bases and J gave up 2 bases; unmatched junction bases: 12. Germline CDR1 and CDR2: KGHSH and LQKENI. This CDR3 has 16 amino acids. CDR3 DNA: TGTGCCAGCTCTCTCATATCAGGGGGCCAGCCCTACGAGCAGTACTTC. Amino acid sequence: CASSLISGGQPYEQYF.

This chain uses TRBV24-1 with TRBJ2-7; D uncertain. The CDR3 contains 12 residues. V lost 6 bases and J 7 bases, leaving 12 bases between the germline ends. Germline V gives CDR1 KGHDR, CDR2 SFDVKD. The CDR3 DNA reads TGTGCCACCAGTTCGGGTTTAGAGGAGCAGTACTTC. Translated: CATSSGLEEQYF.

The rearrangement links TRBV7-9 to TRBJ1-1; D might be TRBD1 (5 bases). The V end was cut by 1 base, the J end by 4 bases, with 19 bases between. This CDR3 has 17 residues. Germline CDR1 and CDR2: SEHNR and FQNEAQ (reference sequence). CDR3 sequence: CASSLVSGNRIGTEAFF. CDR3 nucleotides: TGTGCCAGCAGCTTAGTCTCAGGGAATCGAATCGGCACTGAAGCTTTCTTT.

This CDR3 reads CASSPTRNTEAFF. The DNA of the CDR3 is TGTGCCAGCAGTCCCACAAGAAACACTGAAGCTTTCTTT. The chain has TRBV27 and TRBJ1-1; D is unresolved. There are 13 residues in the CDR3. V was pared by 5 bases and J by 2 bases, with 9 bases between. CDR1 is MNHEY and CDR2 is SMNVEV in the germline V gene (reference sequence).

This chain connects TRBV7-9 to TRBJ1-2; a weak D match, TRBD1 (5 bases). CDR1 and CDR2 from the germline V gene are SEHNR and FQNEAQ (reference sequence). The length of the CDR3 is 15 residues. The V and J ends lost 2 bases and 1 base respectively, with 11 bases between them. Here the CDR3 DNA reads TGTGCCAGCAGCTTAAAGGGGAACTTTAACTATGGCTACACCTTC. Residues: CASSLKGNFNYGYTF.

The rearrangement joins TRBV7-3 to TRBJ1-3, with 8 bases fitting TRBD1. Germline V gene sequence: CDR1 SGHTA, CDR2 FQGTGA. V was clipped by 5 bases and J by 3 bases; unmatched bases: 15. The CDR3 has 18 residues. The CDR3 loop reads CASSLGQGRQVVGNTIYF. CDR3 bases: TGTGCCAGCAGCCTTGGACAGGGCCGCCAGGTCGTTGGAAACACCATATATTTT. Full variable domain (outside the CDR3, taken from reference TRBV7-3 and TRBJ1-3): GAGVSQTPSNKVTEKGKYVELRCDPISGHTALYWYRQSLGQGPEFLIYFQGTGAADDSGLPNDRFFAVRPEGSVSTLKIQRTERGDSAVYLCASSLGQGRQVVGNTIYFGEGSWLTVV.

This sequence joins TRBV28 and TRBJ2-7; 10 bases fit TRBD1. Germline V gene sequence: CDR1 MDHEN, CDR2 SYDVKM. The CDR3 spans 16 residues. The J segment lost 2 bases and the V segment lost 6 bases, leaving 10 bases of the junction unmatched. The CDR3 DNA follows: TGTGCCAGCAGCCAGGGGGGGACAGGGGCTACCTACGAGCAGTACTTC. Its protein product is CASSQGGTGATYEQYF.

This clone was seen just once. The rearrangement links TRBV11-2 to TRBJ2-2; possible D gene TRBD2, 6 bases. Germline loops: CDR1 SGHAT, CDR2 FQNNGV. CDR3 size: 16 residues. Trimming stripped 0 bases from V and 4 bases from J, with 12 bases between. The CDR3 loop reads CASSLDSAGLTGELFF. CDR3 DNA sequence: TGTGCCAGCAGCTTAGATTCCGCGGGGCTCACCGGGGAGCTGTTTTTT. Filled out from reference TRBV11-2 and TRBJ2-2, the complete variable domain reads EAGVAQSPRYKIIEKRQSVAFWCNPISGHATLYWYQQILGQGPKLLIQFQNNGVVDDSQLPKDRFSAERLKGVDSTLKIQPAKLEDSAVYLCASSLDSAGLTGELFFGEGSRLTVL.

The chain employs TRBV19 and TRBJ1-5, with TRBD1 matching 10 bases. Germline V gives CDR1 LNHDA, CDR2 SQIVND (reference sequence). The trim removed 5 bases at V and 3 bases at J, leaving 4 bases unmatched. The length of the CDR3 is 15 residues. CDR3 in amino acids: CASSPGTGDNQPQHF. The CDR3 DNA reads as TGTGCCAGTAGTCCCGGGACAGGGGACAATCAGCCCCAGCATTTT.